This TCR beta chain was identified in a study of blood T cell repertoires in COVID-19. Looking at the study overall: Whether acute or convalescent, the COVID-19 samples came from the United States, Italy and Spain. T cells, B-cell-depleted T cells, or PBMCs supplied cDNA or gDNA.

Original handling: Nucleated cell number was recorded as an estimate derived from reference gene primer amplification. Measured with immunoSEQ multiplex PCR; TCRdb has only the in-frame clones, and not every one. Clone size and the V and J calls come from that table; the DNA yielded D and trimming. The sample records about 440,000 clones, 87% being singletons. Participants' reported clinical history set cohort assignment. The germline gives CDR1 MNHEY, CDR2 SMNVEV (reference sequence). After removal of 2 bases from V and 6 bases from J, the junction contained 6 bases not matched to a gene. The CDR3 extends over 15 amino acids.

The sequence derives from a woman under 30 with acute COVID-19. The gene calls are TRBV27 and TRBJ2-1; 8 bases match TRBD2. The sequenced sample consisted of PBMCs or T cells enriched from blood (not recorded which). The CDR3: CASSLSAGGFNEQFF. As DNA, the CDR3 is TGTGCCAGCAGTTTAAGCGCGGGGGGATTCAATGAGCAGTTCTTC.